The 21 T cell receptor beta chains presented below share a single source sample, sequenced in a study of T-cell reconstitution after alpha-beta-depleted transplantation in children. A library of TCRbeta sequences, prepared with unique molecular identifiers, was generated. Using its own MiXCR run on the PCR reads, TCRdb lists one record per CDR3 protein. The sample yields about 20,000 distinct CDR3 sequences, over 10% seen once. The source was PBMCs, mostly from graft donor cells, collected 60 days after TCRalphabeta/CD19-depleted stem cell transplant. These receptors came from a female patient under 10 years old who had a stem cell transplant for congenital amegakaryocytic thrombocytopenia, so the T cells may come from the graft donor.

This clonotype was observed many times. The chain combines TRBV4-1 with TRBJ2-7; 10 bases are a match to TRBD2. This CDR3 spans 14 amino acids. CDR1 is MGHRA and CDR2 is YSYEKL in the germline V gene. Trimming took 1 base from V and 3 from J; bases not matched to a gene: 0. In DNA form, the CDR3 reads TGCGCCAGCAGCCAAGGACTAGCGGGCTACGAGCAGTACTTC. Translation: CASSQGLAGYEQYF.

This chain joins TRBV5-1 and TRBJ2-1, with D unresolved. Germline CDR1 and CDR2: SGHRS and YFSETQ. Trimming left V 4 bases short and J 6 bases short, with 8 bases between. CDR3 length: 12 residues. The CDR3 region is CASSGLGNEQFF. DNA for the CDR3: TGCGCCAGCAGCGGCCTGGGCAATGAGCAGTTCTTC.

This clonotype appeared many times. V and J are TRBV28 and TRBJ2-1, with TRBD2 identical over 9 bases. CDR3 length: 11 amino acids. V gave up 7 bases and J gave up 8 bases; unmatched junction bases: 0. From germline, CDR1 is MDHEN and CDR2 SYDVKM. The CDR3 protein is CASIAGDEQFF. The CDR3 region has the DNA TGTGCCAGCATAGCGGGAGATGAGCAGTTCTTC.

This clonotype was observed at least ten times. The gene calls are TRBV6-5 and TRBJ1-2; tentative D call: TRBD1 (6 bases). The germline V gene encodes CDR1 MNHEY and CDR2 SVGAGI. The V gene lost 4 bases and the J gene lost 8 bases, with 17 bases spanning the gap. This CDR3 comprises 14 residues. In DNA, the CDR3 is TGTGCCAGCAGTTTAGCGGGCCCCCAGGGGGGCTACACCTTC. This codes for CASSLAGPQGGYTF.

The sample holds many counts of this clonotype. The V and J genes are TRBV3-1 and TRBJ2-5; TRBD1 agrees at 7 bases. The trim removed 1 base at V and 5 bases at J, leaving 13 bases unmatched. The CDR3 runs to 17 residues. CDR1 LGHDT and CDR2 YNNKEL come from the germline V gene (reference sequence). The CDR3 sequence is CASSQVQDRILGETQYF. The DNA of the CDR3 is TGTGCCAGCAGCCAAGTGCAGGACAGGATCTTGGGCGAGACCCAGTACTTC.

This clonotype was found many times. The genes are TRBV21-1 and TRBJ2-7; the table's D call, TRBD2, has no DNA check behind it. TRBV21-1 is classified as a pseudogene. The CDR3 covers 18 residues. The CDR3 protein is CASTPPAELGMPSYEQYF. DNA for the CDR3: TGTGCCAGCACCCCCCCGGCAGAGTTAGGTATGCCCTCCTACGAGCAGTACTTC.

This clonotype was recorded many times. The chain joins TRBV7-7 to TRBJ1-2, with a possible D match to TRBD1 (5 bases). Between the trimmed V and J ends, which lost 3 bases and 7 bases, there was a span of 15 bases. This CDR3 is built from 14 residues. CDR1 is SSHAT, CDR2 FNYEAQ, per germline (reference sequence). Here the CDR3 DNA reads TGTGCCAGCAGCTTGGGGCCATCGGGGTTTGGCTACACCTTC. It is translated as CASSLGPSGFGYTF.

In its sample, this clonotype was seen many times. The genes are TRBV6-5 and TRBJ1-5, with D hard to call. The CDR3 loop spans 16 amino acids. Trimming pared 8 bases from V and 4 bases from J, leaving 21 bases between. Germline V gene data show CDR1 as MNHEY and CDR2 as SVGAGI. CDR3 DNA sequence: TGTGCCAGCCCCCCCGGGCAGCTTGAGGGAAATCAGCCCCAGCATTTT. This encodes CASPPGQLEGNQPQHF.

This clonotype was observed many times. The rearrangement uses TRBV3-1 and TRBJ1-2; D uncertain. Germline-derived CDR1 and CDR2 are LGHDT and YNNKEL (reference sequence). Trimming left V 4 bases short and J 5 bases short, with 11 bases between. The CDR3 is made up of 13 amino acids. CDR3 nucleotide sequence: TGTGCCAGCAGCCCTGACCTCACGTATGGCTACACCTTC. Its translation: CASSPDLTYGYTF.

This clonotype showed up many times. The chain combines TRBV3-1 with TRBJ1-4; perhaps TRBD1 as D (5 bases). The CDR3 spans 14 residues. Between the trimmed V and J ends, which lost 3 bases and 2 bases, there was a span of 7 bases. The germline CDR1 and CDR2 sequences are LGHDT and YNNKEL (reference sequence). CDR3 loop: CASSHGDTNEKLFF. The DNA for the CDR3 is TGTGCCAGCAGCCATGGGGACACTAATGAAAAACTGTTTTTT. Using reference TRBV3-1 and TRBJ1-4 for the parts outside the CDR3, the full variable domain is DTAVSQTPKYLVTQMGNDKSIKCEQNLGHDTMYWYKQDSKKFLKIMFSYNNKELIINETVPNRFSPKSPDKAHLNLHINSLELGDSAVYFCASSHGDTNEKLFFGSGTQLSVL.

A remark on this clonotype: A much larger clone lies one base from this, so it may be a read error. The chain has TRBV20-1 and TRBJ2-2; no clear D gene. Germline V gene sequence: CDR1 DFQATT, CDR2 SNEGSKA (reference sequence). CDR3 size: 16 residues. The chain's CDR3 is CCARSPGPSNTGELFF. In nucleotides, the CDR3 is TGCTGTGCTCGAAGCCCCGGGCCTTCGAACACCGGGGAGCTGTTTTTT.

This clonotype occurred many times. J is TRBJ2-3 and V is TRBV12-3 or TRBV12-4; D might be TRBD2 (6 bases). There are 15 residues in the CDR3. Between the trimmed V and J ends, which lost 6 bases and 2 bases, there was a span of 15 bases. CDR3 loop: CASRLSSDPTDTQYF. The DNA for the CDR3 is TGTGCCAGCAGACTTTCTAGCGACCCCACAGATACGCAGTATTTT.

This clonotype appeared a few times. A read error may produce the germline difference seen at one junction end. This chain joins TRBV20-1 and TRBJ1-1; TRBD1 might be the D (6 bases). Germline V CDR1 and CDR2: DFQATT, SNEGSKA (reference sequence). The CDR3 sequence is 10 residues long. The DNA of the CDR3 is TGCAGTGCCGGGGGCACTGAAACTTTCTTT. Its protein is CSAGGTETFF.

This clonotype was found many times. DNA for the CDR3: TGCGCCAGCACCGCGCTTGCGTTCGGGAATGAGCAGTTCTTC. Protein product: CASTALAFGNEQFF. V and J are TRBV5-1 and TRBJ2-1; the D is unclear. Germline V gene data show CDR1 as SGHRS and CDR2 as YFSETQ. The V end was cut by 6 bases, the J end by 7 bases, with 17 bases between. The CDR3 runs 14 residues.

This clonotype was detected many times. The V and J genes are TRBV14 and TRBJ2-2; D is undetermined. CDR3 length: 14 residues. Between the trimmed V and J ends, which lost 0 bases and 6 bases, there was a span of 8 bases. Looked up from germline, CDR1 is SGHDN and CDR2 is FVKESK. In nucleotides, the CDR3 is TGTGCCAGCAGCCAAGATTTTCCCGCCGGGGAGCTGTTTTTT. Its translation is CASSQDFPAGELFF.

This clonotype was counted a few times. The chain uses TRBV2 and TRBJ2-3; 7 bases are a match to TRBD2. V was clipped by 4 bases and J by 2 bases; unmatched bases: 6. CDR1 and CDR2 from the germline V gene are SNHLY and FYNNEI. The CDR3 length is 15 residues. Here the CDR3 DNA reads TGTGCCAGCAGTGCGTTGAGCGGGGTCACAGATACGCAGTATTTT. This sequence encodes CASSALSGVTDTQYF.

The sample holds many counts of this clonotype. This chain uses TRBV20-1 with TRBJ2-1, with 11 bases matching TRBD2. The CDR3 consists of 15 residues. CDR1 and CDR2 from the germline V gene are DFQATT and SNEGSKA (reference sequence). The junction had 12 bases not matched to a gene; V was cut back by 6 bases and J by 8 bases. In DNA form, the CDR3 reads TGCAGTGCCTACAGGGCTAGCGGGAGGATGGATGAGCAGTTCTTC. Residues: CSAYRASGRMDEQFF.

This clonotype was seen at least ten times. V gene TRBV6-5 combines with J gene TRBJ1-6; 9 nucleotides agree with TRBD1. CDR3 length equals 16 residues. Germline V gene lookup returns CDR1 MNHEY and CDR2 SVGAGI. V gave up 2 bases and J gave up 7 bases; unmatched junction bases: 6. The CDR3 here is CASSYGTGGGNSPLHF. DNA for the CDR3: TGTGCCAGCAGTTACGGTACAGGGGGCGGGAATTCACCCCTCCACTTT.

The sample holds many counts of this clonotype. The CDR3: CASSIGAGSYNEQFF. The DNA of the CDR3 is TGTGCCAGTAGTATTGGGGCAGGTTCCTACAATGAGCAGTTCTTC. The genes are TRBV19 and TRBJ2-1, with D perhaps TRBD1 (5 bases). The CDR3 spans 15 residues. Germline CDR1 is LNHDA and CDR2 is SQIVND (reference sequence). V was clipped by 3 bases and J by 1 base, with 10 bases between them.

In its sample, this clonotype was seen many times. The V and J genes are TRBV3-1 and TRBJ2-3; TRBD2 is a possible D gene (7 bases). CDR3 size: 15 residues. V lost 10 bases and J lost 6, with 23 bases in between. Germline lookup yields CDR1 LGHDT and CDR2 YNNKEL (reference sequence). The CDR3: CATSPGGEGTDTQYF. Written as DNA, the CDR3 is TGTGCCACCTCCCCGGGGGGCGAGGGAACGGATACGCAGTATTTT.

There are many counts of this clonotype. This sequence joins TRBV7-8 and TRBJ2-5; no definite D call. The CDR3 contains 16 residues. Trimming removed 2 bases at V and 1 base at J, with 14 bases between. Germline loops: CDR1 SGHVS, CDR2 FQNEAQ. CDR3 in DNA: TGTGCCAGCAGCTTACCGGCGCGGCCCCTCCAAGAGACCCAGTACTTC. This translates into CASSLPARPLQETQYF.